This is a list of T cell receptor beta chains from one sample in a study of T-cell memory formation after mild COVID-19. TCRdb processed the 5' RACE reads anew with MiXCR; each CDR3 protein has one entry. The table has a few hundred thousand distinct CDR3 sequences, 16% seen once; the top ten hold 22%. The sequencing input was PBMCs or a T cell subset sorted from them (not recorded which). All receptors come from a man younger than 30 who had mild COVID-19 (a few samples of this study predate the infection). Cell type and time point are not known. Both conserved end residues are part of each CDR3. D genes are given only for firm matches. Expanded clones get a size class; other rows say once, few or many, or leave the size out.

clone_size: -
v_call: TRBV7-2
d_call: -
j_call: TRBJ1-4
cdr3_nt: TGTGCCAGCAGCCCCAGGGTCAATGAAAAACTGTTTTTT
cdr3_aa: CASSPRVNEKLFF

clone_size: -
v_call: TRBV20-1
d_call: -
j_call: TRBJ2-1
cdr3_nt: TGCAGTGCTGAGAGACCGGGACGATCAAGTGAGCAGTTCTTC
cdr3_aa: CSAERPGRSSEQFF

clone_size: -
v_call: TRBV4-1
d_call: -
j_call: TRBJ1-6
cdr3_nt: TGCGCCAGCAGCTCAGAAGAGTTTAATTCACCCCTCCACTTT
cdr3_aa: CASSSEEFNSPLHF

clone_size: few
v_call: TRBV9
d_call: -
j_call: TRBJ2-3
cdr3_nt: TGTGCCAGCAGCGTAGGGGGGACTCGGGCTACGCAGTATTTT
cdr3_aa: CASSVGGTRATQYF

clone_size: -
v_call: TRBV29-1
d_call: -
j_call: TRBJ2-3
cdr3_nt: TGCAGCGTCGTAAAGGAAAGGTTAACAGATACGCAGTATTTT
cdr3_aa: CSVVKERLTDTQYF

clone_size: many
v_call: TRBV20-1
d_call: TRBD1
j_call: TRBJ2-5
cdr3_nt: TGCAGTGCTAGAAGGGGGACAGGAGGACAGACCCAGTACTTC
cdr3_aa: CSARRGTGGQTQYF

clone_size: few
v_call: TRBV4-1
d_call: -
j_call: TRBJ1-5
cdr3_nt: TGCGCCAGCAGCCAAGGAGCGCTTCGGGGCCTAGGTCAGCCCCAGCATTTT
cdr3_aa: CASSQGALRGLGQPQHF

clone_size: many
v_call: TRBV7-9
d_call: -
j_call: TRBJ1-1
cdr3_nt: TGTGCCAGCAGCTTAGACACTGAAGCTTTCTTT
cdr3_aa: CASSLDTEAFF

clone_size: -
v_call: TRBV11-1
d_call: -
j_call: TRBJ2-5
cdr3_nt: TGTGCCAGCAGCTCCAGAAGGGGGAACCAAGAGACCCAGTACTTC
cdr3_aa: CASSSRRGNQETQYF

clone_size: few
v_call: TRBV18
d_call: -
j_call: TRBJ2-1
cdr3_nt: TGTGCCAGCTCACCACCGGCCGGTGGGGCCTACAATGAGCAGTTCTTC
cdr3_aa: CASSPPAGGAYNEQFF

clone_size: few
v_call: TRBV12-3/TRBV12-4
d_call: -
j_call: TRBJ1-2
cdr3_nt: TGTGCCAGCAGTTTAGAAGAGTTCCGTGGCTACACCTTC
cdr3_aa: CASSLEEFRGYTF

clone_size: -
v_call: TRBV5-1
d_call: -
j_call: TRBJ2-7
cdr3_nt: TGCGCCAGCAGCTTGGACAGCGGCCACGAGCAGTACTTC
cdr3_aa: CASSLDSGHEQYF

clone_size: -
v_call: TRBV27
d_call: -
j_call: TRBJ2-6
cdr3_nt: TGTGCCAGCAGTCCAATTGGTGGGGCCAACGTCCTGACTTTC
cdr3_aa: CASSPIGGANVLTF

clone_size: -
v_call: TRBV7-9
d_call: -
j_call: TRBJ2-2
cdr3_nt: TGTGCCAGCAGCTGGGCGTTCACCGGGGAGCTGTTTTTT
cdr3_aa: CASSWAFTGELFF

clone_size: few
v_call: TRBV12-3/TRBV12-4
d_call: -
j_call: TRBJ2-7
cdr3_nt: TGTGCCAGCAGTTTAAGTATACAGTCCCCGAGGGAGCAGTACTTC
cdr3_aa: CASSLSIQSPREQYF

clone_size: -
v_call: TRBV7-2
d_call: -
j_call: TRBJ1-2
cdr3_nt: TGTGCCAGCAGCCACCGACAGGTCTATGGCTACACCTTC
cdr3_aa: CASSHRQVYGYTF

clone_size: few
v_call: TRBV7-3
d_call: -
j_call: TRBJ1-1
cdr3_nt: TGTGCCAGCAGCCTTTTGGGTCGCGGCACTGAAGCTTTCTTT
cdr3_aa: CASSLLGRGTEAFF

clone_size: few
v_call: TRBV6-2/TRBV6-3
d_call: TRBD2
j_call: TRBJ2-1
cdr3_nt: TGTGCCAGCAGTTACCCCATACTAGCGGGGGGGACAGATGAGCAGTTCTTC
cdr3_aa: CASSYPILAGGTDEQFF

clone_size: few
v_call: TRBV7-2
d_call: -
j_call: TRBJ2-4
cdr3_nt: TGTGCCAGCAGCTTTCCGGGGGGCCTTAACATTCAGTACTTC
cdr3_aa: CASSFPGGLNIQYF

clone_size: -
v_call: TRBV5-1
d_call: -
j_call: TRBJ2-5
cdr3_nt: TGCGCCAGCACCAGGGGCGGAGGTCAGAACCAAGAGACCCAGTACTTC
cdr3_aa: CASTRGGGQNQETQYF

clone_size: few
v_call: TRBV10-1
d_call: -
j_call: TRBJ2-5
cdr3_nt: TGCGCCAGCAGTGAAACGGGGGGCCTGGGAGAGACCCAGTACTTC
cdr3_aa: CASSETGGLGETQYF

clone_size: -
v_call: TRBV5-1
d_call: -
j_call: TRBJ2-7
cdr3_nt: TGCGCCAGCTGTCCGAGGGGGAACGACTACGAGCAGTACTTC
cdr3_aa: CASCPRGNDYEQYF

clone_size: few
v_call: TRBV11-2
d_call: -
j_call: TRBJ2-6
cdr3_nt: TGTGCCAGCAGCTTAGCCGGACAGGGGGCCAACGTCCTGACTTTC
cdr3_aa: CASSLAGQGANVLTF

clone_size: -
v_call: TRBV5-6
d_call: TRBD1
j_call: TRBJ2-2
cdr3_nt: TGTGCCAGGGCGACAGGGGAGGCACATTTAACCGGGGAGCTGTTTTTT
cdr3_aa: CARATGEAHLTGELFF

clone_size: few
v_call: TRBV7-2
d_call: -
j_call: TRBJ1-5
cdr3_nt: TGTGCCAGCAGCTTAGTGGGCAGCCCGTATCAGCCCCAGCATTTT
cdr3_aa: CASSLVGSPYQPQHF

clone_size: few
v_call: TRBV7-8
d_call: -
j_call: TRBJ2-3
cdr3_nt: TGTGCCAGCAAAAGGTCGGGGCCCACTACGACCACAGATACGCAGTATTTT
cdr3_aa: CASKRSGPTTTTDTQYF

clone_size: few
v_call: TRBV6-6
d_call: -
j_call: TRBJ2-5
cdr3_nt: TGTGCCAGCAGCCTATTTGGGGGCGGGGAGACCCAGTACTTC
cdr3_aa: CASSLFGGGETQYF

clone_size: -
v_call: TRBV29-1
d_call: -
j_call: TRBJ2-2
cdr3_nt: TGCAGCGTTCGATTAGGGGAGCTGTTTTTT
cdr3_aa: CSVRLGELFF

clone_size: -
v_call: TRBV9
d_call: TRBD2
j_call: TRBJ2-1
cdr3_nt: TGTGCCAGCAGCGTAAGCGGGGGACAAAATGAGCAGTTCTTC
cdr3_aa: CASSVSGGQNEQFF

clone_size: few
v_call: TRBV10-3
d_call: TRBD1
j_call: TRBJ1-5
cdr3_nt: TGTGCCATCAGTGGCGCAGGGGGCGGCAATCAGCCCCAGCATTTT
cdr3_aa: CAISGAGGGNQPQHF

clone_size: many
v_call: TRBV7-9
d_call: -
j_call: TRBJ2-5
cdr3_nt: TGTGCCAGCAGCTTGTCAGGCAGCGGAGAGACCCAGTACTTC
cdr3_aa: CASSLSGSGETQYF

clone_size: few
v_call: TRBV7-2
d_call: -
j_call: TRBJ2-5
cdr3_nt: TGTGCCAGCAGCTCCCCCCCGGAAGAGACCCAGTACTTC
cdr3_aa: CASSSPPEETQYF

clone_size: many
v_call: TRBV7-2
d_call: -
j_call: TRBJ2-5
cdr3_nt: TGTGCCAGCAGCTTAGGGGGGTACCAAGAGACCCAGTACTTC
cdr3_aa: CASSLGGYQETQYF

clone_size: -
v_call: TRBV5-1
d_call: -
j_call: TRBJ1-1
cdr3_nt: TGCGCCAGCAGCTTGGGCGGGACGGTGAACACTGAAGCTTTCTTT
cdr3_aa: CASSLGGTVNTEAFF

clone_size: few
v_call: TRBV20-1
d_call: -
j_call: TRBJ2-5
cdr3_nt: TGCAGTGCTAGAGAGTTCGTGGAGACCCAGTACTTC
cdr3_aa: CSAREFVETQYF

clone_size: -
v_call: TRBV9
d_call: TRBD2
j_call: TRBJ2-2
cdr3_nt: TGTGCCAGCAGCGTAACTAGCGGGGGAGCGGCTGGGGAGCTGTTTTTT
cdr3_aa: CASSVTSGGAAGELFF

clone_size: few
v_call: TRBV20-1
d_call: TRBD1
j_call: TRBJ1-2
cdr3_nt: TGCAGTGCTTTCGGACAGGGCGAAGACTATGGCTACACCTTC
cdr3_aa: CSAFGQGEDYGYTF

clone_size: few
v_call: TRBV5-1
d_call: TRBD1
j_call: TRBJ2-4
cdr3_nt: TGCGCCAGCAGCTCAGGACAGGGGTCGGACATTCAGTACTTC
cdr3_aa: CASSSGQGSDIQYF

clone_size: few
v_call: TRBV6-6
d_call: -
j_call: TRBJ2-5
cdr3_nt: TGTGCCTCCACCCCCCCGGGTCAAGAGACCCAGTACTTC
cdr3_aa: CASTPPGQETQYF

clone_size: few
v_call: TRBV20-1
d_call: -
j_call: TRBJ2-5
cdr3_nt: TGCAGTGCCGACCGGTACCAAGAGACCCAGTACTTC
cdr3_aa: CSADRYQETQYF

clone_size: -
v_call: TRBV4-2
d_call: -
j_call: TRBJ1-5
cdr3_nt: TGTGCCAGCAGCCAACCCGGACGTAGCAATCAGCCCCAGCATTTT
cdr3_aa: CASSQPGRSNQPQHF

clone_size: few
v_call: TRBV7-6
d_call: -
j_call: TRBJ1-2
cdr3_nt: TGTGCCAGCAGCGCCGCCGTGGGCCCAGGGGTTGGCTACACCTTC
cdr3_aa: CASSAAVGPGVGYTF

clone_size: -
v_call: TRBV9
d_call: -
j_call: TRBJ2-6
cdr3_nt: TGTGCCAGCAGCGTAGGGCTGGGGACTGGGGCCAACGTCCTGACTTTC
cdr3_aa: CASSVGLGTGANVLTF

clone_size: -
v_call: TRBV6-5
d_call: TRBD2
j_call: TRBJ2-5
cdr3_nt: TGTGCCAGCAGTTACCGGACTAGCGGGGGAAACCAAGAGACCCAGTACTTC
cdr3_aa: CASSYRTSGGNQETQYF

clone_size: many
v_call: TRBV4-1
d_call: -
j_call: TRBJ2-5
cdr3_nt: TGCGCCAGCAGCCAAGTCTCTCAAGAAGAGACCCAGTACTTC
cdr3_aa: CASSQVSQEETQYF

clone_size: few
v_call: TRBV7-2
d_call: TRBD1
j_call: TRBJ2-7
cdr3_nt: TGTGCCAGCAGCTCGGACAGGTTTTACTCCTACGAGCAGTACTTC
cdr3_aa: CASSSDRFYSYEQYF

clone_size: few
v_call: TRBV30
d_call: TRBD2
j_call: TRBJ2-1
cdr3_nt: TGTGCCTGGACGGCTAGCGGGAGAAATGAGCAGTTCTTC
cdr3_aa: CAWTASGRNEQFF

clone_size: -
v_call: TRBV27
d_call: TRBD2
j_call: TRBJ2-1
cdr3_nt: TGTGCCAGCAGCCAAGGCGGGAGATCCGGCGGGTGGGCCAATGAGCAGTTCTTC
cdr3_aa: CASSQGGRSGGWANEQFF

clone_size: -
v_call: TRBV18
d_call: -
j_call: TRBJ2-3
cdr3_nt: TGTGCCAGCTCGGGCTGGTCAGGCGGCACAGATACGCAGTATTTT
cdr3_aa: CASSGWSGGTDTQYF

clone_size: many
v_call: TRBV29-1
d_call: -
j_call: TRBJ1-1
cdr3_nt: TGCAGCGTTGGCAGGGTAACGAACACTGAAGCTTTCTTT
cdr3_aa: CSVGRVTNTEAFF

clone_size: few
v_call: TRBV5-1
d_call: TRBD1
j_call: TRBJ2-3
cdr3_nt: TGCGCCAGCAGCCTGGAAGGGACAGACACAGATACGCAGTATTTT
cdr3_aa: CASSLEGTDTDTQYF

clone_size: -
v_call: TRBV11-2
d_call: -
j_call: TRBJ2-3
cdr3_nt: TGTGCCAGCAGGCAACCGGGACGTCGAGTGACAGATACGCAGTATTTT
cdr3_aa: CASRQPGRRVTDTQYF

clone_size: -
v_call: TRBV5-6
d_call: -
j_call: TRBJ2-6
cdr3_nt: TGTGCCAGCAGCTTTGTTTGGCTAGCCTCTGGGGCCAACGTCCTGACTTTC
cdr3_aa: CASSFVWLASGANVLTF

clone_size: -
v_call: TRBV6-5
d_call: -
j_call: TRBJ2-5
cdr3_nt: TGTGCCAGCAGGGTCTTTCAGGGCGGGGAAGAGACCCAGTACTTC
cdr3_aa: CASRVFQGGEETQYF

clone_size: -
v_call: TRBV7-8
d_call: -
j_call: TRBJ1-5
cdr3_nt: TGTGCCAGCAGCCCCTTTCGACGGGACACTTTTAGCAATCAGCCCCAGCATTTT
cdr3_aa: CASSPFRRDTFSNQPQHF

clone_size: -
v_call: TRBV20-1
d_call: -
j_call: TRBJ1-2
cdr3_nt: TGCAGTGCTAGAGATCTGAAGGGAGCTAACTATGGCTACACCTTC
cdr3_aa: CSARDLKGANYGYTF

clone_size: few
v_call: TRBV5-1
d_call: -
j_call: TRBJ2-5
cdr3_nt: TGCGCCAGCAGCTTGTTTCCAGGGGAAGAGACCCAGTACTTC
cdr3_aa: CASSLFPGEETQYF

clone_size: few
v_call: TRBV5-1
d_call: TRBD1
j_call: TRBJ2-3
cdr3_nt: TGCGCCAGCAGCGTGACAGGGGGCGATACGCAGTATTTT
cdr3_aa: CASSVTGGDTQYF

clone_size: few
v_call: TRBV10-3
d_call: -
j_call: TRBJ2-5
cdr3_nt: TGTGCCATCAGTGAGGGTGAGGAGACCCAGTACTTC
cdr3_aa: CAISEGEETQYF

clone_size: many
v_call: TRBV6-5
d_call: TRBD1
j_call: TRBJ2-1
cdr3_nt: TGTGCCAGCAGTTACCGGACAGGGGCGAATGAGCAGTTCTTC
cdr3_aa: CASSYRTGANEQFF